This entry is about one T cell receptor (beta chain). Its target is not known. Some clones are missing from TCRdb's copy, which holds only in-frame ones; the method was immunoSEQ multiplex PCR. The data hold tens of thousands of clones, with roughly 92% observed a single time. The sample belongs to a study of chemoradiotherapy in HPV16-positive cancers. Over chemoradiotherapy, repertoires were sampled more than once. General study results and limits: HPV-specific T cells were functionally defined from only a couple of HPV16-positive patients.

The TCR originated in a human donor with HPV-associated anogenital cancer. The starting material was blood, obtained from a patient who underwent chemoradiotherapy.

CDR3 region: CASSPGTVGYEQYF. The CDR3 bases are TGTGCCAGCAGTCCCGGGACGGTGGGGTACGAGCAGTACTTC. V is TRBV9 and J is TRBJ2-7; the D call may be TRBD1 or TRBD2 (5 bases each). The ends were cut back, 5 bases at V and 4 bases at J, with 16 bases in the middle. Germline V gives CDR1 SGDLS, CDR2 YYNGEE. The CDR3 has 14 residues.